One T cell receptor beta chain is described in this entry. The antigen remains undetermined. The sample comes from a study of blood T cells in healthy people across ages. Findings of the study overall: Among T cells, TCR beta diversity per million cells dropped roughly linearly as age rose.

The length of the CDR3 is 15 residues. Germline assignment: CDR1 LGHDT and CDR2 YNNKEL (reference sequence). V shed 0 bases and J shed 7 bases, with 15 bases lying between them. Primers used in a second PCR of roughly 6 to 12 cycles were a sample-barcoded 5' primer and a J-beta primer mix. A template-switch adaptor containing 12 random nucleotides labeled each cDNA molecule. TCRdb reprocessed the 5' RACE reads with MiXCR, giving one entry per CDR3 protein. The table includes around 970,000 distinct CDR3 sequences, around 54% detected once. Each donor gave ten milliliters of peripheral blood. Per-sample PBMC isolation yielded at least 7 million cells.

The sequence was obtained from an older woman in good health. The sequenced sample was blood. V usage is TRBV3-1 and J usage is TRBJ1-1; D uncertain. CDR3 nucleotide sequence: TGTGCCAGCAGCCAAGATATAGTTTGGGCAGATGAAGCTTTCTTT. It translates to CASSQDIVWADEAFF.